Sequencing of this T cell receptor (beta chain) was carried out in a study of CD8+ T cells in alopecia areata. Notes on the study in general: Tofacitinib significantly brought down scalp clonality and expanded CD8+ clones among top 100. Amid tofacitinib therapy, many expanded lesional clones stayed present in scalp and blood.

In the case of this clone: Its antigen is still unknown.

CDR3 size: 14 residues. Germline loops: CDR1 LNHNV, CDR2 YYDKDF (reference sequence). With 5 bases removed from V and 0 bases from J, the gap between germline ends came to 10 bases. Described treatment: oral pan-JAK inhibitor, 5-10 mg twice daily. Sequencing relied on a cDNA template that was reverse transcribed from extracted RNA. Assay: immunoSEQ multiplex PCR; the TCRdb copy retains only in-frame clones and omits some. The table shows 150,000 to 200,000 clones, with roughly three fifths occurring only once. This chain connects TRBV15 to TRBJ1-2, with a weak D call TRBD1 (5 bases). Source: CD4+ T cells sorted from blood, taken around week 49, from a patient treated with tofacitinib. This TCR derives from a human donor with alopecia areata. In DNA form, the CDR3 reads TGTGCCACCAGCGCCAGGGCATCTAACTATGGCTACACCTTC. Its protein product is CATSARASNYGYTF.